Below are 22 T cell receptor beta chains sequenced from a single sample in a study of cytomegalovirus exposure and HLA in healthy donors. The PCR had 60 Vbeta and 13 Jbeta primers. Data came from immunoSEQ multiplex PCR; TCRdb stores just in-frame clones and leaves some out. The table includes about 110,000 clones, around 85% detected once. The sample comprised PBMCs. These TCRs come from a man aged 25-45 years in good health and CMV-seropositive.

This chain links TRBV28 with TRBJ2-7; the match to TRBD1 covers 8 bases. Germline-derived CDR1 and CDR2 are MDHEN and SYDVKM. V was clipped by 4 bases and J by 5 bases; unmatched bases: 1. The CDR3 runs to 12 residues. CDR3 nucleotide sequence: TGTGCCAGCAGTTCGGACAGGGACGAGCAGTACTTC. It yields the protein CASSSDRDEQYF. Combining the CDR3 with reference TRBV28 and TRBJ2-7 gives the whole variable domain DVKVTQSSRYLVKRTGEKVFLECVQDMDHENMFWYRQDPGLGLRLIYFSYDVKMKEKGDIPEGYSVSREKKERFSLILESASTNQTSMYLCASSSDRDEQYFGPGTRLTVT.

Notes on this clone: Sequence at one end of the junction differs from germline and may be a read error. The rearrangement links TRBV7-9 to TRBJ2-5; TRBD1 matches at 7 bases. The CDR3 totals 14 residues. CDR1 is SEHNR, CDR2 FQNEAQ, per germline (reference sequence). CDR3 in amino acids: CASSSQGLQEAQYF. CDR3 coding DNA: TGTGCCAGCAGCTCACAGGGGCTCCAAGAGGCCCAGTACTTC.

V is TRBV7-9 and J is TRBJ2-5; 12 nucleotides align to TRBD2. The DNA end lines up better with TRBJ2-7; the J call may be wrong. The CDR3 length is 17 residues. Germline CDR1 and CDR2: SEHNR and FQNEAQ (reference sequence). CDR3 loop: CASSLFVTSGGDYEQYF. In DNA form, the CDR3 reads TGTGCCAGCAGCTTATTTGTGACTAGCGGGGGAGACTACGAGCAGTACTTC.

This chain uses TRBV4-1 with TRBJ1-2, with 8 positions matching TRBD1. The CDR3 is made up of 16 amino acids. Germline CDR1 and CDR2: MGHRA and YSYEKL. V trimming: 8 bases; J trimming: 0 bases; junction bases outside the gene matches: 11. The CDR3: CASGLRQGTANYGYTF. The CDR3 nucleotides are TGCGCCAGCGGACTCCGACAGGGGACAGCTAACTATGGCTACACCTTC.

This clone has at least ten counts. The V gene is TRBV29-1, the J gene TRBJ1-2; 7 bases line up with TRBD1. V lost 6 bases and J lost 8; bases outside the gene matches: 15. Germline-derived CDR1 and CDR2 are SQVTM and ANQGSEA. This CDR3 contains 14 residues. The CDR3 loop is CSVRGDRDFKGYTF. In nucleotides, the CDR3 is TGCAGCGTCCGAGGCGACAGGGACTTTAAGGGCTACACCTTC.

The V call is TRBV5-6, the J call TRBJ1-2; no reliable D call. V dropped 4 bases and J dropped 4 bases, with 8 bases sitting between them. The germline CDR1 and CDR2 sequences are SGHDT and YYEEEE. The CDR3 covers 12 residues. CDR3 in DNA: TGTGCCAGCAGCACCGCGGGCTATGGCTACACCTTC. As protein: CASSTAGYGYTF.

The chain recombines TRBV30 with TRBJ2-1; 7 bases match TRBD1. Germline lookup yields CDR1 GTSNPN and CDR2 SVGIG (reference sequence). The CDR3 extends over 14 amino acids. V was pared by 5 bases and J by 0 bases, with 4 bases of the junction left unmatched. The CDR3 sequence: CAWVGDSSYNEQFF. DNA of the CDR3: TGTGCCTGGGTCGGGGACAGCTCCTACAATGAGCAGTTCTTC. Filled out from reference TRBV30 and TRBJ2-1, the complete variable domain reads SQTIHQWPATLVQPVGSPLSLECTVEGTSNPNLYWYRQAAGRGLQLLFYSVGIGQISSEVPQNLSASRPQDRQFILSSKKLLLSDSGFYLCAWVGDSSYNEQFFGPGTRLTVL.

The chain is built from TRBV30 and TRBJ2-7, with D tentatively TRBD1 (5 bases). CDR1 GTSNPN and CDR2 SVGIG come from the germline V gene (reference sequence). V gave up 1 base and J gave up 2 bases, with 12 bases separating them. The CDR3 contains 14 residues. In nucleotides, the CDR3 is TGTGCCTGGAGTGCAGGGCTTCTTCCCTACGAGCAGTACTTC. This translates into CAWSAGLLPYEQYF.

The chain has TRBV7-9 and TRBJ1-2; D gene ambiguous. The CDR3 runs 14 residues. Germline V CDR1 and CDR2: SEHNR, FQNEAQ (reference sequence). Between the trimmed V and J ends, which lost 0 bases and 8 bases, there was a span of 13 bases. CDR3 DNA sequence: TGTGCCAGCAGCTTAGCGCCTGGGGAGCGAGGCTACACCTTC. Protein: CASSLAPGERGYTF.

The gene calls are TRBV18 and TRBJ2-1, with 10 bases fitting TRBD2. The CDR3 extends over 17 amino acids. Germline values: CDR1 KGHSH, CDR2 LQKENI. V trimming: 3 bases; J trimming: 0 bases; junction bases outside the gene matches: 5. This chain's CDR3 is CASSPLAGGPSYNEQFF. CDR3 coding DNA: TGTGCCAGCTCACCCTTAGCGGGGGGTCCCTCCTACAATGAGCAGTTCTTC.

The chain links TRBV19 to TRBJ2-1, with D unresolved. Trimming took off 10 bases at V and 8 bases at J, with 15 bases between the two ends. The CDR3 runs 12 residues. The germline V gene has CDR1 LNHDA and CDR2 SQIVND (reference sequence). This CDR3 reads CATSSASHEQFF. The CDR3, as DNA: TGTGCCACCTCCTCCGCTAGTCATGAGCAGTTCTTC.

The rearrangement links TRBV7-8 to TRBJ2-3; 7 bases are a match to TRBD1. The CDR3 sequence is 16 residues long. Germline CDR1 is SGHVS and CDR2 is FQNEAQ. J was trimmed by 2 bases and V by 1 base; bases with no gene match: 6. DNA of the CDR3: TGTGCCAGCAGCTTAGAGTTGGGACAGTACACAGATACGCAGTATTTT. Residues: CASSLELGQYTDTQYF. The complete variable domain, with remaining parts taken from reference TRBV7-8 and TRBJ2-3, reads GAGVSQSPRYKVAKRGQDVALRCDPISGHVSLFWYQQALGQGPEFLTYFQNEAQLDKSGLPSDRFFAERPEGSVSTLKIQRTQQEDSAVYLCASSLELGQYTDTQYFGPGTRLTVL.

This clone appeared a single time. CDR3: CASSFLRGNSPLHF. The CDR3, as DNA: TGTGCCAGCAGCTTTCTCAGGGGCAATTCACCCCTCCACTTT. J is TRBJ1-6 and V is TRBV11-3; a weak D match, TRBD1 (6 bases). The V end was cut by 3 bases, the J end by 7 bases, with 10 bases between. The CDR3 is made up of 14 amino acids. Germline V gene lookup returns CDR1 SGHNT and CDR2 YENEEA.

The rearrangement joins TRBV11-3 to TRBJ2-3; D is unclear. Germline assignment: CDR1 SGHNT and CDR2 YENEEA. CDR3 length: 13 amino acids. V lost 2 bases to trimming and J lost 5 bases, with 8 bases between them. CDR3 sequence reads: CASSLIQVDTQYF. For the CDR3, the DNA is TGTGCCAGCAGCTTAATCCAGGTAGATACGCAGTATTTT. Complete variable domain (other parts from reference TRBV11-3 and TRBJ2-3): EAGVVQSPRYKIIEKKQPVAFWCNPISGHNTLYWYLQNLGQGPELLIRYENEEAVDDSQLPKDRFSAERLKGVDSTLKIQPAELGDSAVYLCASSLIQVDTQYFGPGTRLTVL.

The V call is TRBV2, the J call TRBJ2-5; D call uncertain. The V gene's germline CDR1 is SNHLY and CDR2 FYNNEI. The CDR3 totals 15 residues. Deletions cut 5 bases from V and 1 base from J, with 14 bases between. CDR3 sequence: CASSPYRFPQETQYF. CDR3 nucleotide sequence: TGTGCCAGCAGTCCGTACCGGTTCCCCCAAGAGACCCAGTACTTC.

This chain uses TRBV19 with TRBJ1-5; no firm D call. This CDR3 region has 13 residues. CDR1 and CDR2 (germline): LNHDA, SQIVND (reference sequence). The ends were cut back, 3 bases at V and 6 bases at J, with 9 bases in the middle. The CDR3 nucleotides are TGTGCCAGTAGTATTGGTAGTCCTCAGCCCCAGCATTTT. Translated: CASSIGSPQPQHF.

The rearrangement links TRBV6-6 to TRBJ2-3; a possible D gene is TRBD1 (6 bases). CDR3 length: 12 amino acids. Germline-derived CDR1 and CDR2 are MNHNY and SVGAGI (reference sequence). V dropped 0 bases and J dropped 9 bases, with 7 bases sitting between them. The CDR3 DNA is TGTGCCAGCAGTTACTCTGGGGGCACGCAGTATTTT. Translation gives CASSYSGGTQYF.

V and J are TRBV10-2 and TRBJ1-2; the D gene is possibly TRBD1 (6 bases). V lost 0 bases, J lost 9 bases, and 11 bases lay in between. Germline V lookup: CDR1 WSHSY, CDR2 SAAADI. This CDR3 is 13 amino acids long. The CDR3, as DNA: TGCGCCAGCAGTGAGTCGAACAGGGCCCGCTACACCTTC. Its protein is CASSESNRARYTF.

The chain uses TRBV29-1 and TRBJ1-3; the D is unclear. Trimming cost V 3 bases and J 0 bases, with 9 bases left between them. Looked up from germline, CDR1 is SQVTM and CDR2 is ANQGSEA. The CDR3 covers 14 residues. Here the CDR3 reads CSVDDEGSGNTIYF. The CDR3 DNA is TGCAGCGTTGACGATGAGGGCTCTGGAAACACCATATATTTT.

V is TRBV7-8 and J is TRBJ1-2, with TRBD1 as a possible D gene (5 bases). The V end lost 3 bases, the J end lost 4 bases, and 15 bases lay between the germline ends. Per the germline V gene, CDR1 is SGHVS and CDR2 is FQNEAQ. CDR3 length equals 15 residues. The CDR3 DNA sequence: TGTGCCAGCAGCTTTCTTGGGGCCTCCTCCTATGGCTACACCTTC. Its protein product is CASSFLGASSYGYTF.

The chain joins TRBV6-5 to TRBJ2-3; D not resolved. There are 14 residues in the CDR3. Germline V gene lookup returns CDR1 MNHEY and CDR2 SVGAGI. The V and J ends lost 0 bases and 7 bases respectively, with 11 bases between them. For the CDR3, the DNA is TGTGCCAGCAGTTACTCGTCCAGTTTCTATACGCAGTATTTT. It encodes CASSYSSSFYTQYF.

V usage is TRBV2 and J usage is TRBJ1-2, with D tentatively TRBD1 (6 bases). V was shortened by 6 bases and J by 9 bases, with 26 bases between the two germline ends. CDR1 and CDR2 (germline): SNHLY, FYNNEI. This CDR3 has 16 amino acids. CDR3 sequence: CASSANVQGTTQSYTF. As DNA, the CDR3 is TGTGCCAGCAGCGCAAATGTACAGGGAACCACTCAGAGCTACACCTTC.